Below are 30 T cell receptor beta chains sequenced from a single sample in a study of cytomegalovirus exposure and HLA in healthy donors. It was with 60 Vbeta and 13 Jbeta primers that the PCR ran. Profiled with immunoSEQ multiplex PCR; TCRdb holds only in-frame clones, not every one. The data show about 200,000 clones, roughly 80% seen once. Input material: PBMCs. These receptors were collected from a woman younger than 35 in good health and CMV-seronegative.

This rearrangement joins TRBV2 to TRBJ2-3; 8 nucleotides line up with TRBD2. Germline values: CDR1 SNHLY, CDR2 FYNNEI. The length of the CDR3 is 15 residues. V lost 7 bases to trimming and J lost 6 bases; unmatched junction nucleotides: 12. Here the CDR3 DNA reads TGTGCCAGCATGGGGGCCAGCGGGAGTTCGGATACGCAGTATTTT. Amino acids: CASMGASGSSDTQYF.

V and J are TRBV5-6 and TRBJ1-1; 7 bases align to TRBD1. The CDR3 sequence is 15 residues long. J lost 4 bases, V lost 4 bases, and 10 bases had no gene match. Germline V lookup: CDR1 SGHDT, CDR2 YYEEEE. The DNA for the CDR3 is TGTGCCAGCAGCCCCTATGAGACAGGGCGCACTGAAGCTTTCTTT. It encodes CASSPYETGRTEAFF.

The J gene is TRBJ2-1, the V gene TRBV6-6; D gene ambiguous. The CDR3 spans 13 residues. Germline-derived CDR1 and CDR2 are MNHNY and SVGAGI (reference sequence). V shed 6 bases and J shed 0 bases, with 6 bases lying between them. The CDR3 reads CASRGFSYNEQFF. The DNA of the CDR3 is TGTGCCAGCAGGGGCTTCTCCTACAATGAGCAGTTCTTC.

The chain combines TRBV21-1 with TRBJ2-3; TRBD1 is taken as the D call from the table, unchecked against the DNA. TRBV21-1 is shown as a pseudogene. The CDR3 contains 15 residues. The CDR3 sequence: CASTPTGQGRDTQYF. The CDR3 DNA reads TGTGCCAGCACTCCCACCGGGCAGGGTCGAGATACGCAGTATTTT.

The V call is TRBV7-9, the J call TRBJ1-1; TRBD1 might be the D (6 bases). The CDR3 length is 14 residues. The V end was cut by 1 base, the J end by 1 base, with 7 bases between. In germline, CDR1 is SEHNR, CDR2 FQNEAQ (reference sequence). CDR3 residues: CASSLGGPNTEAFF. CDR3 DNA sequence: TGTGCCAGCAGCTTAGGGGGGCCGAACACTGAAGCTTTCTTT.

This chain connects TRBV10-1 to TRBJ2-1; D gene ambiguous. Trimming left V 2 bases short and J 6 bases short, with 11 bases between. CDR3 size: 14 residues. Germline V gene sequence: CDR1 WNHNN, CDR2 SYGVQD (reference sequence). As DNA, the CDR3 is TGCGCCAGCAGTGAGATGTACTCTCCCAATGAGCAGTTCTTC. Protein: CASSEMYSPNEQFF.

In this sample, this clone turned up once. The chain has TRBV7-9 and TRBJ2-5; 7 bases are shared with TRBD1. The J segment lost 2 bases and the V segment lost 6 bases, leaving 9 bases of the junction unmatched. The germline V gene encodes CDR1 SEHNR and CDR2 FQNEAQ (reference sequence). This CDR3 region has 15 residues. The CDR3 sequence: CASRAPTGPQETQYF. For the CDR3, the DNA is TGTGCCAGCAGGGCCCCGACAGGGCCTCAAGAGACCCAGTACTTC.

The genes are TRBV9 and TRBJ2-1; a possible D gene is TRBD1 (6 bases). Between the trimmed V and J ends, which lost 3 bases and 3 bases, there was a span of 13 bases. CDR3 length: 15 amino acids. Germline V gives CDR1 SGDLS, CDR2 YYNGEE. The chain's CDR3 is CASSARDTFYNEQFF. CDR3 coding DNA: TGTGCCAGCAGCGCCCGGGACACCTTCTACAATGAGCAGTTCTTC.

This clone was counted a single time. The rearrangement joins TRBV6-6 to TRBJ2-1; D perhaps matches TRBD2 (5 bases). This CDR3 spans 16 amino acids. The V and J ends lost 2 bases and 0 bases respectively, with 11 bases between them. Per germline, CDR1 MNHNY and CDR2 SVGAGI (reference sequence). The CDR3 DNA sequence: TGTGCCAGCAGTTACCCCGGGGATAGCTCCTACAATGAGCAGTTCTTC. This translates into CASSYPGDSSYNEQFF.

The chain uses TRBV13 and TRBJ2-1; D perhaps matches TRBD1 (6 bases). This CDR3 has 17 residues. Germline CDR1 reads PRHDT; CDR2 reads FYEKMQ (reference sequence). V lost 3 bases, J lost 2 bases, and 17 bases lay in between. The DNA for the CDR3 is TGTGCCAGCAGCTTCAGGCCCCCAGGGGAGCCCTACAATGAGCAGTTCTTC. As protein: CASSFRPPGEPYNEQFF.

Only one count was recorded for this clone. Other DNA sequences in this specimen translate into the identical CDR3. The rearrangement joins TRBV27 to TRBJ2-7, with D possibly being TRBD2 (5 bases). CDR1 and CDR2 from the germline V gene are MNHEY and SMNVEV (reference sequence). V gave up 2 bases and J gave up 3 bases, with 8 bases separating them. There are 13 residues in the CDR3. The CDR3 is CASSLRGNYEQYF. Written as DNA, the CDR3 is TGTGCCAGCAGTTTAAGAGGGAACTACGAGCAGTACTTC.

The V and J genes are TRBV9 and TRBJ2-7, with 8 bases aligning to TRBD2. This CDR3 region has 16 residues. The junction had 5 bases not matched to a gene; V was cut back by 0 bases and J by 0 bases. In germline, CDR1 is SGDLS, CDR2 YYNGEE. CDR3 in DNA: TGTGCCAGCAGCGTAGCCCCCAGCGGGAGCTCCTACGAGCAGTACGTC. It yields the protein CASSVAPSGSSYEQYV.

V gene TRBV28 combines with J gene TRBJ2-1; 9 bases line up with TRBD2. The CDR3 has 13 amino acids. Germline V CDR1 and CDR2: MDHEN, SYDVKM. V lost 7 bases to trimming and J lost 7 bases; unmatched junction nucleotides: 5. CDR3 sequence (DNA): TGTGCCAGCACCCTTAGCGGGAGTAATGAGCAGTTCTTC. Translation: CASTLSGSNEQFF.

The chain couples TRBV12-5 to TRBJ1-2, with no clear D. Germline CDR1 LGHNT, CDR2 FRNRAP. The V end lost 2 bases, the J end lost 7 bases, and 11 bases lay between the germline ends. The CDR3 has 13 residues. CDR3 sequence (DNA): TGTGCTAGTGGTTTGTTCGGGTTAGGTGGCTACACCTTC. This sequence encodes CASGLFGLGGYTF.

This clone was observed a single time. The V call is TRBV11-3, the J call TRBJ2-1; TRBD1 matches at 12 bases. J gave up 10 bases and V 5 bases, and 9 bases lay outside the gene matches. CDR3 length equals 15 residues. Germline loops: CDR1 SGHNT, CDR2 YENEEA. The CDR3 protein is CASSVSGTGGQEQFF. DNA of the CDR3: TGTGCCAGCAGCGTATCGGGGACAGGGGGCCAAGAGCAGTTCTTC. Complete variable domain (other parts from reference TRBV11-3 and TRBJ2-1): EAGVVQSPRYKIIEKKQPVAFWCNPISGHNTLYWYLQNLGQGPELLIRYENEEAVDDSQLPKDRFSAERLKGVDSTLKIQPAELGDSAVYLCASSVSGTGGQEQFFGPGTRLTVL.

The genes are TRBV7-2 and TRBJ1-2; maybe TRBD1 (5 bases). Germline V gene lookup returns CDR1 SGHTA and CDR2 FQGNSA. The CDR3 has 13 residues. With 7 bases removed from V and 2 bases from J, the gap between germline ends came to 11 bases. The CDR3 DNA reads as TGTGCCAGCACCGTCGGGGGAAACTATGGCTACACCTTC. This gives the protein CASTVGGNYGYTF.

The chain joins TRBV5-1 to TRBJ1-1; 8 bases align to TRBD1. CDR1 and CDR2 from the germline V gene are SGHRS and YFSETQ. This CDR3 region has 15 residues. Trimming removed 0 bases from V and 6 bases from J; junction bases left unmatched: 7. CDR3 coding DNA: TGCGCCAGCAGCTTGGCCAGGGGGCTCGGCGCTGAAGCTTTCTTT. It encodes CASSLARGLGAEAFF.

This sequence joins TRBV30 and TRBJ2-7, with TRBD2 identical over 8 bases. The trim removed 4 bases at V and 3 bases at J, leaving 5 bases unmatched. This CDR3 is built from 13 residues. Germline V gene lookup returns CDR1 GTSNPN and CDR2 SVGIG (reference sequence). CDR3 residues: CAWNLAGSYEQYF. CDR3 in DNA: TGTGCCTGGAATCTAGCGGGTAGCTACGAGCAGTACTTC.

The chain recombines TRBV4-3 with TRBJ1-2; possible D gene TRBD1, 6 bases. The germline V and J ends were trimmed by 0 bases and 3 bases, with 11 bases remaining between them. The CDR3 has 15 amino acids. Per the germline V gene, CDR1 is LGHNA and CDR2 is YSLEER. CDR3 DNA: TGCGCCAGCAGCCAAGAGCCCCAGGGGTACTATGGCTACACCTTC. Translated: CASSQEPQGYYGYTF.

In this sample, this clone turned up a few times. The rearrangement joins TRBV30 to TRBJ2-6; 7 nucleotides agree with TRBD1. Germline CDR1 and CDR2: GTSNPN and SVGIG (reference sequence). The junction had 7 bases not matched to a gene; V was cut back by 2 bases and J by 0 bases. The CDR3 totals 17 residues. For the CDR3, the DNA is TGTGCCTGGAGTAGGGGGCGGTTGGGCTCTGGGGCCAACGTCCTGACTTTC. This sequence encodes CAWSRGRLGSGANVLTF.

The gene calls are TRBV11-2 and TRBJ2-7; D gene unclear. The V gene's germline CDR1 is SGHAT and CDR2 FQNNGV. V was cut by 3 bases and J by 0 bases, with 9 bases left in between. The CDR3 is 14 amino acids. The CDR3 is CASSFADNSYEQYF. DNA for the CDR3: TGTGCCAGCAGCTTCGCTGACAACTCCTACGAGCAGTACTTC.

V and J are TRBV27 and TRBJ2-7, with a weak D call TRBD2 (6 bases). Trimming took 3 bases from V and 2 from J, leaving 14 bases between them. Germline assignment: CDR1 MNHEY and CDR2 SMNVEV (reference sequence). This CDR3 is 15 amino acids long. The CDR3 nucleotides read TGTGCCAGCAGTTTGCGGGGCGGGGATACCTACGAGCAGTACGTC. It is translated as CASSLRGGDTYEQYV.

The CDR3: CASSFVRAEETQYF. The CDR3 region has the DNA TGTGCCAGCAGCTTCGTCAGGGCCGAGGAGACCCAGTACTTC. V and J are TRBV11-2 and TRBJ2-5; TRBD1 might be the D (5 bases). The germline V gene has CDR1 SGHAT and CDR2 FQNNGV. The CDR3 extends over 14 amino acids. The ends were cut back, 3 bases at V and 5 bases at J, with 13 bases in the middle.

The chain has TRBV6-5 and TRBJ2-2; TRBD1 is a possible D gene (5 bases). From germline, CDR1 is MNHEY and CDR2 SVGAGI. V was trimmed by 7 bases and J by 5 bases, leaving 11 bases between them. The CDR3 covers 13 residues. CDR3 DNA: TGTGCCAGCACCAAGACAGCGACCGGGGAGCTGTTTTTT. It translates to CASTKTATGELFF.

The chain is built from TRBV6-5 and TRBJ1-6; D not certain. The germline V and J ends were trimmed by 7 bases and 6 bases, with 7 bases remaining between them. Germline V lookup: CDR1 MNHEY, CDR2 SVGAGI. This CDR3 is built from 12 residues. The CDR3 loop reads CASTRGNSPLHF. CDR3 bases: TGTGCCAGCACCCGCGGTAATTCACCCCTCCACTTT.

The chain carries TRBV4-1 and TRBJ2-5; 12 bases are a match to TRBD2. The end of the DNA fits TRBJ2-7 better, so the J call may be wrong. The CDR3 covers 18 residues. CDR1 and CDR2 from the germline V gene are MGHRA and YSYEKL. The CDR3 DNA reads as TGCGCCAGCAGCCAAGCAACCGGACTAGCGGGATCTTGGACCGAGCAGTACTTC. Its protein product is CASSQATGLAGSWTEQYF.

The chain couples TRBV7-2 to TRBJ1-2, with D possibly matching TRBD1 (5 bases). The CDR3 spans 14 residues. Trimming stripped 5 bases from V and 5 bases from J, with 15 bases between. The V gene's germline CDR1 is SGHTA and CDR2 FQGNSA. The CDR3, as DNA: TGTGCCAGCAGCGCGGGACGGGTTCGATATGGCTACACCTTC. Its protein is CASSAGRVRYGYTF.

CDR3 region: CASSPDSGSYEQYF. The CDR3 DNA reads TGTGCCAGTAGCCCGGACAGCGGATCCTACGAGCAGTACTTC. V is TRBV19 and J is TRBJ2-7; D is possibly TRBD1 (6 bases). This CDR3 has 14 residues. Trimming took 6 bases from V and 1 from J, leaving 13 bases between them. Germline loops: CDR1 LNHDA, CDR2 SQIVND (reference sequence).

The rearrangement links TRBV4-2 to TRBJ2-5; 8 bases map to TRBD2. This CDR3 contains 14 residues. Trimming removed 4 bases from V and 4 bases from J; junction bases left unmatched: 5. CDR1 is LGHNA, CDR2 YNFKEQ, per germline. CDR3 loop: CASSLREGGETQYF. The CDR3 DNA is TGTGCCAGCAGCCTACGGGAGGGGGGAGAGACCCAGTACTTC.

This clone was observed a handful of times. This sequence joins TRBV4-1 and TRBJ2-1, with a possible D match to TRBD2 (6 bases). The CDR3 has 15 residues. Between the trimmed V and J ends, which lost 4 bases and 6 bases, there was a span of 16 bases. Germline V CDR1 and CDR2: MGHRA, YSYEKL. CDR3 region: CASSRDGAEGNEQFF. The CDR3 DNA is TGCGCCAGCAGCCGAGACGGGGCGGAGGGCAATGAGCAGTTCTTC.